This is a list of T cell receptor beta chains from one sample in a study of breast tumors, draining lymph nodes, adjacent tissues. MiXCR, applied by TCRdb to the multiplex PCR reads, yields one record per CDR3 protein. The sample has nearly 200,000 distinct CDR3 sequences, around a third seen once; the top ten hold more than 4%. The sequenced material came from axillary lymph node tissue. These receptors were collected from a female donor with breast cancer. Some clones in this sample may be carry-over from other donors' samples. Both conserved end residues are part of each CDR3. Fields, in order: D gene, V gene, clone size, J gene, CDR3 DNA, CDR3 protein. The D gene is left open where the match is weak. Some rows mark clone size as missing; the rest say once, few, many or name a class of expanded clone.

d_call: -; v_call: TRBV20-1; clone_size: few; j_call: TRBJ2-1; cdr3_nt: TGCAGTGTAGAAGAAGAGAATGAGCAGTCCTTC; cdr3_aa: CSVEEENEQSF
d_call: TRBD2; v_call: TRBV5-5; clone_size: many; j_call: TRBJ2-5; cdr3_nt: TGTGCCAGCAGCACCCTTAGGGGACTAGCGGGGGATCAAGAGACCCAGTACTTC; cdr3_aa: CASSTLRGLAGDQETQYF
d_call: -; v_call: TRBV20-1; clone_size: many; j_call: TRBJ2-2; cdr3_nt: TGCAGTGCTCGGGGAGCTACCACCGGGGAGCTGTTTTTT; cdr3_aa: CSARGATTGELFF
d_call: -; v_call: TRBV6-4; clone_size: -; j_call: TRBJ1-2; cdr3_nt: TGTGCCAGCAGTGACTCCCCGGGGGATCTCTGCGATGGCTACACCTTC; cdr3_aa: CASSDSPGDLCDGYTF
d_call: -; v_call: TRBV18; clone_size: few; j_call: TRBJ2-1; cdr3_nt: TGTGCCAGTCTCCGTGGAGTTGACAATGAGCAGTTCTTC; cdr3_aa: CASLRGVDNEQFF
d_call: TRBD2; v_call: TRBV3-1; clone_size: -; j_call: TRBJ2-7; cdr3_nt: TGTGCCAGCAGCCTCCTAGCGGGGGTAGAGCAGTACTTC; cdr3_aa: CASSLLAGVEQYF
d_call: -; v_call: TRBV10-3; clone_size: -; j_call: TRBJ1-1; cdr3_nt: TGTGCCATCAGTGAGGCCCTACAGGGCTTGAACACTGAAGCTTTCTTT; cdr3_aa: CAISEALQGLNTEAFF
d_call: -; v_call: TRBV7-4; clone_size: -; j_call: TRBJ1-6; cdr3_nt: TGTGCCAGCAGCCTAGTAGGTGGCCGGGGCAATTCACCCCTCCACTTT; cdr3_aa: CASSLVGGRGNSPLHF
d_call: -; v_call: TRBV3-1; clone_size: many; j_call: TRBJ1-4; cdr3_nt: TGTGCCAGCAGCGGGTTTGCAACTAATGAAAAACTGTTTTTT; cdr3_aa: CASSGFATNEKLFF
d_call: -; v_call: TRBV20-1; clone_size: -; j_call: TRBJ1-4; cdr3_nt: TGCAGTGCTAGCAAGGGGACCATAAATGAAAAACTGTTTTTT; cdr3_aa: CSASKGTINEKLFF
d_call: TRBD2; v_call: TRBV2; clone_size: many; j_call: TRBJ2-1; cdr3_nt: TGTGCCAGCAGTGACTGGACTAGCGGGAGTGTCAATGAGCAGTTCTTC; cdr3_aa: CASSDWTSGSVNEQFF
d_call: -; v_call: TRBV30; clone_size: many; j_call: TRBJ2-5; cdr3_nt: TGTGCCTGGGGGGTAAGAGAGACCCAGTACTTC; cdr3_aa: CAWGVRETQYF
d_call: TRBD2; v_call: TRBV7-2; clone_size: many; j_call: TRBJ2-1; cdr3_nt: TGTGCCAGCAGCCCTCCGGGACTAGCGAGGTACAATGAGCAGTTCTTC; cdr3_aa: CASSPPGLARYNEQFF
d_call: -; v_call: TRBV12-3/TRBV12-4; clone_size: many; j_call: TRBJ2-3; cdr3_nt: TGTGCCAGCAGTTTAACCTCTAGTATTAGCACAGATACGCAGTATTTT; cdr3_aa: CASSLTSSISTDTQYF
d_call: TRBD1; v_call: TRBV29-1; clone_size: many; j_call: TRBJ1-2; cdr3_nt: TGCAGCGTTGCTCGTAGAGACAGGGAAGGCGGCTACACCTTC; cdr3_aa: CSVARRDREGGYTF
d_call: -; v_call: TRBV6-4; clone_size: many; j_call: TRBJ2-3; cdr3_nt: TGTGCCAGCAGTGATCTACACCTACAGGGCACAGATACGCAGTATTTT; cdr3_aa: CASSDLHLQGTDTQYF
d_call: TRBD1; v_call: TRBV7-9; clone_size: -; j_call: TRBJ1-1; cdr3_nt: TGTGCCAGCAGGCCGACAGGGGTCGGTGAAGCTTTCTTT; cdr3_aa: CASRPTGVGEAFF
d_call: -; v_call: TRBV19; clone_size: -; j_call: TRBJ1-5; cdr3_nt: TGTGCCAGTAGTCCTGACCGCGGCAATCAGCCCCAGCATTTT; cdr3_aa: CASSPDRGNQPQHF
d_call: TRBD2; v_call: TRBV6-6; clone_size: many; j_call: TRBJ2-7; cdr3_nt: TGTGCCAGCAGGCCGGGGGGGGGTGCCTACGAGCAGTACTTC; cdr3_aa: CASRPGGGAYEQYF
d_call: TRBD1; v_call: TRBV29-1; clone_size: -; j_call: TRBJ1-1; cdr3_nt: TGCAGCGTTGAGACAGGGGGTAGAACTGAAGCTTTCTTT; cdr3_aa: CSVETGGRTEAFF
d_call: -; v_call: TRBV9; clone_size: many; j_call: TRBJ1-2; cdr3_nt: TGTGCCAGCAGCCCCCCTCGAGGGGGGGATGGCTACACCTTC; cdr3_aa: CASSPPRGGDGYTF
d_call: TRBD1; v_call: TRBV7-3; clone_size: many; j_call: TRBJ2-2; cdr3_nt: TGTGCCAGCAGCAGGGACAGGGGTGGAACCGGGGAGCTGTTTTTT; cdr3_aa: CASSRDRGGTGELFF
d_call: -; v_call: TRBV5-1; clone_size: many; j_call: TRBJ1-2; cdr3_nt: TGCGCCAGCAGCGTTTCAGGGGACTATGGCTACACCTTC; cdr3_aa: CASSVSGDYGYTF
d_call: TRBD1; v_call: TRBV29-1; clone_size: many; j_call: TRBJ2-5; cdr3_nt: TGCAGCGTCGTGAGGACAGGGAAAGAGACCCAGTACTTC; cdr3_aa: CSVVRTGKETQYF
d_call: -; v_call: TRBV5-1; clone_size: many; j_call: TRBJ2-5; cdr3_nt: TGCGCCAGCAGCCAGGGCCGATACATACAAGAGACCCAGTACTTC; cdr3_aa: CASSQGRYIQETQYF
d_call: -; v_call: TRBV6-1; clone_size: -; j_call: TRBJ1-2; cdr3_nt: TGTGCCAGCAGACGGTATCGCTACACCTTC; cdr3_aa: CASRRYRYTF
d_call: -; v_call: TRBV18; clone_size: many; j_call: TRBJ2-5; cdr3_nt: TGTGCCAGCTCACCGGAACCCCGGCGGGGAGAGACCCAGTACTTC; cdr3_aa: CASSPEPRRGETQYF
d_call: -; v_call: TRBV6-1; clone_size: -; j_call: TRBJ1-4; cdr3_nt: TGTGCCAGCAGTTACAAACCCCCGACATCGCGGTATGAAAAACTGTTTTTT; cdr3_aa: CASSYKPPTSRYEKLFF
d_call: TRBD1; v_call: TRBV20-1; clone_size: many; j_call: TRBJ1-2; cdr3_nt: TGCAGTCCCAGGGGGGCCGTTAACTATGGCTACACCTTC; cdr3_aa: CSPRGAVNYGYTF
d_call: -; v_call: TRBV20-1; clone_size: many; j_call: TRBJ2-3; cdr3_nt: TGCAGTGCTAATGAGGCGGGGGCGGGAAGCACAGATATGCAGTATTTT; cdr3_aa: CSANEAGAGSTDMQYF
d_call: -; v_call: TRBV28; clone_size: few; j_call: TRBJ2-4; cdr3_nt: TGTGCCAGCAGTGACAGGATGAAAAGGGTGGGTGTGGGAAACATTCAGTACTTC; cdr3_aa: CASSDRMKRVGVGNIQYF
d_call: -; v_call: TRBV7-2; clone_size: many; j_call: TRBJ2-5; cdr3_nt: TGTGCCAGCAGCTTGAGGAGGCAGCAAGAGACCCAGTACTTC; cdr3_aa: CASSLRRQQETQYF
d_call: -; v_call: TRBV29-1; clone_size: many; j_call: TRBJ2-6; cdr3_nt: TGCAGCGTTGAGGGTAGCGGCTCTGGGGCCAACGTCCTGACTTTC; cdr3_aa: CSVEGSGSGANVLTF
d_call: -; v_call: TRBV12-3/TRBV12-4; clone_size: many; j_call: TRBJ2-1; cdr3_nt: TGTGCCAGCAGTTTCGAGGGTTTCTACAATGAGCAGTTCTTC; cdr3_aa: CASSFEGFYNEQFF
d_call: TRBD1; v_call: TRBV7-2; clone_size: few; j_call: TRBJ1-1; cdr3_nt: TGTGCCAGCAGCCCACAGGGGTGGAACACTGAAGCTTTCTTT; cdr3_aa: CASSPQGWNTEAFF
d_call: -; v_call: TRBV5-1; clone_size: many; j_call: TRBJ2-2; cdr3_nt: TGCGCCAGCAGCTTGCGGGCAGCTTCGAACACCGGGGAGCTGTTTTTT; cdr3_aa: CASSLRAASNTGELFF
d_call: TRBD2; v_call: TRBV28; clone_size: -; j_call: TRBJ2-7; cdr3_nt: TGTGCCAGCAGTCCGGGACTAGAGTCCTCCTACGAGCAGTACTTC; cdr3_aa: CASSPGLESSYEQYF
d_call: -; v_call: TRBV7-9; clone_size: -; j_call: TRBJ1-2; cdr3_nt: TGTGCCAGCAGCCCCGGTGAGGTAAACTATGGCTACACCTTC; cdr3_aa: CASSPGEVNYGYTF
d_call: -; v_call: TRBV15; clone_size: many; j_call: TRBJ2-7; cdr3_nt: TGTGCCACCAGCAGAGGATACTCGGAGGACTCCTACGAGCAGTACTTC; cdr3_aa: CATSRGYSEDSYEQYF
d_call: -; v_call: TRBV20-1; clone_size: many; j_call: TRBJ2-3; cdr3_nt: TGCAGTGCTAGACCGCCAAGGGGTCGAGGCACAGATACGCAGTATTTT; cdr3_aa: CSARPPRGRGTDTQYF
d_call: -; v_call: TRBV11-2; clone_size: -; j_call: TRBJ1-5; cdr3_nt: TGTGCCAGCAGCTCTGGACTTGCTAATCAGCCCCAGCATTTT; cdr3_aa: CASSSGLANQPQHF
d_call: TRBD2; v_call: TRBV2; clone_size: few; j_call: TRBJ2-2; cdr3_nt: TGTGCCAGCAGTGAATCGGGGGGGCTAAACACCGGGGAGCTGTTTTTT; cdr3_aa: CASSESGGLNTGELFF
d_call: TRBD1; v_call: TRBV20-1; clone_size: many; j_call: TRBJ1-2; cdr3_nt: TGCAGTGCTAGAGAAGGACAGGGACTACTGTATGGCTACACCTTC; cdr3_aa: CSAREGQGLLYGYTF
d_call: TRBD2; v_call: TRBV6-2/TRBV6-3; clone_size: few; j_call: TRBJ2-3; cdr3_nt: TGTGCCAGCAGTTACTCGGTTCTAGCGGAGACCACAGATACGCAGTATTTT; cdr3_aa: CASSYSVLAETTDTQYF
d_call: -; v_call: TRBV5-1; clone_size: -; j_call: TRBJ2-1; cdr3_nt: TGCGCCAGCCGGGACCGGGGTGCCAGCAGGATCTCCGGCTCCTACAATGAGCAGTTCTTC; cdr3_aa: CASRDRGASRISGSYNEQFF
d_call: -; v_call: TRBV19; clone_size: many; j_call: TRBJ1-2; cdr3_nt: TGTGCCAGTAGTATTTGGCAGCTTAACTATGGCTACACCTTC; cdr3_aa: CASSIWQLNYGYTF
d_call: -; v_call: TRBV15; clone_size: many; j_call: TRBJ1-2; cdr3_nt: TGTGCCACAGGGACCTGGAGGGGGAATTACTATGGCTACACCTTC; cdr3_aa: CATGTWRGNYYGYTF
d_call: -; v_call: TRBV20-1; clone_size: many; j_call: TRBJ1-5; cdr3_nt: TGCAGTGCTAGGGGCCAGGGGACCCAGCATTTT; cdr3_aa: CSARGQGTQHF
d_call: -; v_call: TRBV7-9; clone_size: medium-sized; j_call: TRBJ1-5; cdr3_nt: TGTGCCAGCAGCCCTCCGCGGGGGCCCCAGCATTTT; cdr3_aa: CASSPPRGPQHF
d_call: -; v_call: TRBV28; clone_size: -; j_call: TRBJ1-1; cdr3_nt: TGTGCCAGCAGTTTCGGGGGCGGGGGGACTGAAGCTTTCTTT; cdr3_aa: CASSFGGGGTEAFF
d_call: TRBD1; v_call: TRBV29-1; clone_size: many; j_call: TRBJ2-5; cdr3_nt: TGCAGCGTTGGGGACAGGGTCGGGACCCAGTACTTC; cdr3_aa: CSVGDRVGTQYF
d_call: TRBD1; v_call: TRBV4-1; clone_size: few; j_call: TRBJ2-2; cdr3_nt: TGTGCCAGCGCTCTCCGACAGGGTTGGGCCGGGGAGCCGTTTTTT; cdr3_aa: CASALRQGWAGEPFF
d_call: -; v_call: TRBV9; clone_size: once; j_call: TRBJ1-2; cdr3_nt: TGTGCCAGCAGCGTATCACCGAAGGGACATGCTAACTATGGCTACACCTTC; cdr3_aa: CASSVSPKGHANYGYTF